Given below is one T cell receptor (beta chain) in context. Its matching antigen is unknown. CDR3 length: 17 amino acids. Germline CDR1 reads PRHDT; CDR2 reads FYEKMQ (reference sequence). The J segment lost 3 bases and the V segment lost 5 bases, leaving 15 bases of the junction unmatched. TCRdb's copy holds only in-frame clones and misses some; the assay was immunoSEQ multiplex PCR. Of some 22,000 clones in the sample, over 75% are singletons; the top ten hold 15% to 20%. The sample comes from a study of OX40 agonist ivuxolimab in advanced cancers. Study overall: The group had a mean age of 60 years, ranged from roughly 20 to 79, and was roughly 80% male. In three patients, partial responses were observed, one with hepatocellular carcinoma and two with cutaneous melanoma.

Overall study findings and caveats: Expanded clones tended on average to be more numerous among CD8+ T cells than CD4+.

The sample in question was CD4+ or CD8+ T cells sorted from blood, obtained in a trial of the OX40 agonist ivuxolimab. The clonotype was recovered from an adult with an advanced solid tumor such as melanoma, head and neck, liver or kidney cancer. J is TRBJ1-1 and V is TRBV13; TRBD1 aligns across 7 bases. CDR3 nucleotide sequence: TGTGCCAGCAGCCCAGCTGGGGATTCCAGGGGGGACACTGAAGCTTTCTTT. Its translation: CASSPAGDSRGDTEAFF.